The clone carrying this TCR beta chain was counted a few times. The same CDR3 arises from other DNA sequences in this sample as well. Repertoires were generated with immunoSEQ multiplex PCR, while TCRdb's copy carries only in-frame clones and drops some. Of 200,000 or so clones in the sample, roughly 88% were seen once. This sample is drawn from a study of cytomegalovirus exposure and HLA in healthy donors. Overall study: A subsequent analysis reported that the roughly 120 validation repertoires were produced on the same platform that had also been used for the 550 to 750 first-cohort repertoires.

The V end lost 5 bases, the J end lost 3 bases, and 9 bases lay between the germline ends. The germline CDR1 and CDR2 sequences are SGHRS and YFSETQ. The CDR3 has 12 residues. The sequenced material came from PBMCs. The J gene is TRBJ2-7, the V gene TRBV5-1; D is perhaps TRBD1 (5 bases). This TCR derives from a woman aged 30 to 39 in good health and CMV-seropositive. This CDR3 reads CASSLTGYEQYF. The CDR3, as DNA: TGCGCCAGCAGTCTTACAGGCTACGAGCAGTACTTC.